Below, 30 T cell receptor beta chains from the same sample are listed, as sequenced in a study of OX40 agonist ivuxolimab in advanced cancers. Data came from immunoSEQ multiplex PCR; TCRdb stores just in-frame clones and leaves some out. The sample contains about 65,000 clones, approximately 90% of which appear only once. Sequenced here: CD4+ or CD8+ T cells sorted from blood, sampled in a trial of the OX40 agonist ivuxolimab. The source of these receptors is an adult with an advanced solid tumor such as melanoma, head and neck, liver or kidney cancer.

The gene calls are TRBV7-2 and TRBJ2-5; D is perhaps TRBD2 (5 bases). The V and J ends lost 3 bases and 4 bases respectively, with 15 bases between them. The CDR3 spans 15 residues. Germline lookup yields CDR1 SGHTA and CDR2 FQGNSA. The CDR3 bases are TGTGCCAGCAGCTTGGACGCGGGCTGGAGAGAGACCCAGTACTTC. This translates into CASSLDAGWRETQYF. The variable domain in full, completed from reference TRBV7-2 and TRBJ2-5, reads GAGVSQSPSNKVTEKGKDVELRCDPISGHTALYWYRQSLGQGLEFLIYFQGNSAPDKSGLPSDRFSAERTGGSVSTLTIQRTQQEDSAVYLCASSLDAGWRETQYFGPGTRLLVL.

This clone has just a few counts. The V call is TRBV20-1, the J call TRBJ1-1; D gene ambiguous. CDR3 length equals 11 residues. V was shortened by 3 bases and J by 7 bases, with 9 bases between the two germline ends. Germline V lookup: CDR1 DFQATT, CDR2 SNEGSKA (reference sequence). The CDR3 region is CSASRESEAFF. CDR3 DNA: TGCAGTGCTAGTCGGGAGAGTGAAGCTTTCTTT.

This CDR3 is CASSLHGAGPEEQYF. The CDR3 nucleotides are TGTGCCAGCTCACTCCACGGGGCAGGGCCTGAGGAGCAGTACTTC. The chain recombines TRBV18 with TRBJ2-7; D assignment may be TRBD1 or TRBD2 (5 bases each). V was pared by 4 bases and J by 7 bases, with 20 bases between. CDR3 size: 15 residues. Germline V lookup: CDR1 KGHSH, CDR2 LQKENI.

The chain recombines TRBV14 with TRBJ2-3, with unresolved D. Trimming pared 1 base from V and 4 bases from J, leaving 12 bases between. Germline V lookup: CDR1 SGHDN, CDR2 FVKESK. The CDR3 is 15 amino acids. CDR3 sequence: CASSQVGILADTQYF. In DNA, the CDR3 is TGTGCCAGCAGCCAAGTTGGAATCTTGGCAGATACGCAGTATTTT.

The CDR3 sequence is CASSIGTGRYEQYF. CDR3 in DNA: TGTGCCAGTAGTATCGGGACAGGCCGATACGAGCAGTACTTC. This chain connects TRBV19 to TRBJ2-7, with 8 bases lining up with TRBD1. The J segment lost 4 bases and the V segment lost 3 bases, leaving 5 bases of the junction unmatched. Germline V lookup: CDR1 LNHDA, CDR2 SQIVND (reference sequence). The CDR3 consists of 14 residues.

J is TRBJ2-7 and V is TRBV5-1, with 9 bases lining up with TRBD1. Germline lookup yields CDR1 SGHRS and CDR2 YFSETQ. With 4 bases clipped from V and 1 base from J, the junction kept 3 bases outside the gene matches. The CDR3 is 14 amino acids. The CDR3 protein is CASSEGTGSYEQYF. The CDR3 DNA sequence: TGCGCCAGCAGCGAAGGGACAGGGTCCTACGAGCAGTACTTC.

The rearrangement uses TRBV14 and TRBJ1-1; the match to TRBD1 covers 10 bases. Germline loops: CDR1 SGHDN, CDR2 FVKESK. V trimming: 4 bases; J trimming: 4 bases; junction bases outside the gene matches: 3. The CDR3 is 14 residues long. CDR3 protein: CASSLTGGRTEAFF. The CDR3 nucleotides read TGTGCCAGCAGCCTGACAGGGGGCCGCACTGAAGCTTTCTTT.

Points on this clone: The same CDR3 also results from other DNA sequences found in this sample. The rearrangement uses TRBV10-3 and TRBJ1-1; TRBD1 might be the D (6 bases). V lost 3 bases to trimming and J lost 1 base, with 6 bases between them. The CDR3 is made up of 13 amino acids. Germline assignment: CDR1 ENHRY and CDR2 SYGVKD. The CDR3 sequence is CAISEQGNTEAFF. The CDR3 DNA is TGTGCCATCAGTGAACAGGGGAACACTGAAGCTTTCTTT.

The chain employs TRBV7-2 and TRBJ2-3; 9 nucleotides line up with TRBD2. The V gene end was trimmed by 1 base and the J gene end by 1 base; junction bases not matched to a gene: 9. Looked up from germline, CDR1 is SGHTA and CDR2 is FQGNSA. The CDR3 runs to 18 residues. The CDR3 region has the DNA TGTGCCAGCAGCTTAGGGGGTATGGCTAGCGGGGGCACAGATACGCAGTATTTT. As protein: CASSLGGMASGGTDTQYF.

J is TRBJ1-1 and V is TRBV5-1, with a tentative D call TRBD1 (6 bases). V was cut by 0 bases and J by 0 bases, with 15 bases left in between. This CDR3 region has 17 residues. Germline CDR1 and CDR2: SGHRS and YFSETQ. CDR3 coding DNA: TGCGCCAGCAGCTTGGGGGGACAAGGGCGGATGAACACTGAAGCTTTCTTT. This sequence encodes CASSLGGQGRMNTEAFF.

The V and J genes are TRBV5-6 and TRBJ1-5; D not resolved. This CDR3 region has 12 residues. The ends were cut back, 4 bases at V and 7 bases at J, with 9 bases in the middle. Germline assignment: CDR1 SGHDT and CDR2 YYEEEE. The CDR3 region has the DNA TGTGCCAGCAGCCGCCTACAACAGCCCCAGCATTTT. The encoded protein is CASSRLQQPQHF. The whole variable domain, filled in from reference TRBV5-6 and TRBJ1-5, reads DAGVTQSPTHLIKTRGQQVTLRCSPKSGHDTVSWYQQALGQGPQFIFQYYEEEERQRGNFPDRFSGHQFPNYSSELNVNALLLGDSALYLCASSRLQQPQHFGDGTRLSIL.

The chain employs TRBV19 and TRBJ2-7; 7 bases line up with TRBD2. Trimming removed 7 bases from V and 2 bases from J; junction bases left unmatched: 11. The CDR3 is made up of 15 amino acids. From germline, CDR1 is LNHDA and CDR2 SQIVND (reference sequence). CDR3 sequence reads: CASTPRAGDTYEQYF. Here the CDR3 DNA reads TGTGCCAGTACCCCCAGGGCGGGGGATACCTACGAGCAGTACTTC.

In its sample, this clone was seen a few times. The chain carries TRBV2 and TRBJ1-2; 7 bases map to TRBD1. The CDR3 sequence is 13 residues long. Trimming at V came to 6 bases and at J to 2 bases, leaving 3 bases not matched to a gene. Germline V gene lookup returns CDR1 SNHLY and CDR2 FYNNEI. This chain's CDR3 is CASSIQGNYGYTF. In DNA form, the CDR3 reads TGTGCCAGCAGCATACAGGGGAACTATGGCTACACCTTC.

The rearrangement joins TRBV7-9 to TRBJ1-4; weak D call: TRBD1 (6 bases). The CDR3 extends over 15 amino acids. The germline V gene encodes CDR1 SEHNR and CDR2 FQNEAQ (reference sequence). V was cut by 3 bases and J by 5 bases, with 13 bases left in between. In DNA form, the CDR3 reads TGTGCCAGCAGCTTTCAGGGGAGTCAAAATGAAAAACTGTTTTTT. This codes for CASSFQGSQNEKLFF. Supplemented by reference TRBV7-9 and TRBJ1-4, the full variable domain reads DTGVSQNPRHKITKRGQNVTFRCDPISEHNRLYWYRQTLGQGPEFLTYFQNEAQLEKSRLLSDRFSAERPKGSFSTLEIQRTEQGDSAMYLCASSFQGSQNEKLFFGSGTQLSVL.

This clone was seen just once. This chain connects TRBV5-4 to TRBJ1-6; 12 positions agree with TRBD1. The CDR3 covers 16 residues. J lost 10 bases, V lost 3 bases, and 8 bases had no gene match. Looked up from germline, CDR1 is SGHNT and CDR2 is YYREEE (reference sequence). CDR3 in DNA: TGTGCCAGCAGCTCACTCTCCGGGACAGGGGGCTCACCCCTCCACTTT. Translated, it gives CASSSLSGTGGSPLHF.

The gene calls are TRBV5-6 and TRBJ2-1, with D perhaps TRBD1 or TRBD2 (5 bases each). V lost 6 bases, J lost 8 bases, and 18 bases lay in between. The CDR3 totals 14 residues. Germline-derived CDR1 and CDR2 are SGHDT and YYEEEE. In nucleotides, the CDR3 is TGTGCCAGCATCACAGCTGGGGGTCTGGATGAGCAGTTCTTC. Protein product: CASITAGGLDEQFF. The entire variable domain, with the rest obtained from reference TRBV5-6 and TRBJ2-1, is as follows: DAGVTQSPTHLIKTRGQQVTLRCSPKSGHDTVSWYQQALGQGPQFIFQYYEEEERQRGNFPDRFSGHQFPNYSSELNVNALLLGDSALYLCASITAGGLDEQFFGPGTRLTVL.

CDR3 protein: CASSPPPPGELFF. Here the CDR3 DNA reads TGTGCCAGCAGCCCCCCCCCACCCGGGGAGCTGTTTTTT. The chain uses TRBV11-3 and TRBJ2-2, with D unresolved. The CDR3 extends over 13 amino acids. Deletions cut 5 bases from V and 6 bases from J, with 10 bases between. Germline V gene data show CDR1 as SGHNT and CDR2 as YENEEA.

The chain joins TRBV9 to TRBJ2-5, with 15 bases identical to TRBD2. The CDR3 is made up of 18 amino acids. Per the germline V gene, CDR1 is SGDLS and CDR2 is YYNGEE. Trimming at V came to 4 bases and at J to 0 bases, leaving 7 bases not matched to a gene. The CDR3 spells CASSPGTSGGLDQETQYF. Written as DNA, the CDR3 is TGTGCCAGCAGCCCTGGGACTAGCGGGGGGCTAGACCAAGAGACCCAGTACTTC.

This clone was observed a single time. The J gene is TRBJ1-1, the V gene TRBV6-1, with D unresolved. CDR1 MNHNS and CDR2 SASEGT come from the germline V gene. The CDR3 is made up of 14 amino acids. V shed 3 bases and J shed 1 base, with 9 bases lying between them. This chain's CDR3 is CASSERTSNTEAFF. In DNA, the CDR3 is TGTGCCAGCAGTGAGAGGACTTCGAACACTGAAGCTTTCTTT.

This clone was counted only a few times. The chain uses TRBV2 and TRBJ1-5; D is ambiguous. CDR1 is SNHLY and CDR2 is FYNNEI in the germline V gene. CDR3 length equals 12 residues. V was cut by 4 bases and J by 6 bases, with 7 bases left in between. The CDR3 coding sequence is TGTGCCAGCAGTGGACCTTCTCAGCCCCAGCATTTT. This gives the protein CASSGPSQPQHF.

The gene calls are TRBV5-1 and TRBJ1-4; D may be TRBD1 (5 bases). This CDR3 is built from 15 residues. The V gene lost 5 bases and the J gene lost 0 bases, with 11 bases spanning the gap. Germline V gives CDR1 SGHRS, CDR2 YFSETQ. The CDR3 DNA sequence: TGCGCCAGCAGTAAGGGACCAACAACTAATGAAAAACTGTTTTTT. This translates into CASSKGPTTNEKLFF.

Here the CDR3 reads CASSFGTGILDGYTF. As DNA, the CDR3 is TGTGCCAGCAGCTTCGGGACAGGGATTTTAGATGGCTACACCTTC. The chain recombines TRBV6-1 with TRBJ1-2; 9 bases match TRBD1. Germline V lookup: CDR1 MNHNS, CDR2 SASEGT. The CDR3 contains 15 residues. V trimming: 6 bases; J trimming: 6 bases; junction bases outside the gene matches: 11.

This sequence joins TRBV6-6 and TRBJ1-6, with a possible D match to TRBD1 (5 bases). In germline, CDR1 is MNHNY, CDR2 SVGAGI (reference sequence). This CDR3 has 12 amino acids. V lost 10 bases and J 11 bases, leaving 15 bases between the germline ends. The CDR3 is CATYGASAPLHF. The CDR3 DNA sequence: TGTGCCACCTATGGGGCCTCGGCACCCCTCCACTTT.

The chain has TRBV6-1 and TRBJ2-5, with 9 positions matching TRBD2. The germline CDR1 and CDR2 sequences are MNHNS and SASEGT. CDR3 length: 16 residues. Trimming at V came to 3 bases and at J to 5 bases, leaving 10 bases not matched to a gene. Here the CDR3 DNA reads TGTGCCAGCAGTGATAGCGGGGGACGACATAGGGAGACCCAGTACTTC. This gives the protein CASSDSGGRHRETQYF.

This chain links TRBV6-6 with TRBJ1-2; 12 bases fit TRBD1. This CDR3 region has 16 residues. Germline V gene data show CDR1 as MNHNY and CDR2 as SVGAGI (reference sequence). V lost 6 bases and J lost 8; bases outside the gene matches: 13. CDR3 region: CASRDPTRDRGQGYTF. Here the CDR3 DNA reads TGTGCCAGCAGGGACCCAACTCGGGACAGGGGGCAAGGCTACACCTTC.

This chain links TRBV7-9 with TRBJ2-2; D gene unclear. V lost 4 bases and J lost 6, with 15 bases in between. This CDR3 spans 15 amino acids. Germline-derived CDR1 and CDR2 are SEHNR and FQNEAQ (reference sequence). CDR3 DNA sequence: TGTGCCAGCAGCTCAATTAGGTCTGCATCCGGGGAGCTGTTTTTT. This codes for CASSSIRSASGELFF.

The J gene is TRBJ2-5, the V gene TRBV19; perhaps TRBD2 as D (5 bases). Near its end, the DNA agrees better with TRBJ2-7, so the J call may be wrong. This CDR3 has 13 residues. Germline V gene lookup returns CDR1 LNHDA and CDR2 SQIVND (reference sequence). The CDR3 here is CASSMDRDYEQYF. The CDR3 DNA reads as TGTGCCAGTAGTATGGACCGGGATTACGAGCAGTACTTC.

The chain recombines TRBV5-1 with TRBJ1-4; 7 bases match TRBD1. The CDR3 extends over 14 amino acids. The germline V gene has CDR1 SGHRS and CDR2 YFSETQ. V gave up 10 bases and J gave up 5 bases; unmatched junction bases: 11. The CDR3 sequence is CASSPGGGNEKLFF. CDR3 DNA: TGCGCCTCATCACCAGGGGGAGGGAATGAAAAACTGTTTTTT.

The chain joins TRBV11-2 to TRBJ2-3, with 9 nucleotides matching TRBD1. Trimming took 1 base from V and 4 from J; bases not matched to a gene: 6. CDR1 and CDR2 (germline): SGHAT, FQNNGV. The CDR3 consists of 16 residues. The CDR3 loop is CASSLVGTGIADTQYF. The CDR3 DNA follows: TGTGCCAGCAGCTTAGTCGGGACAGGGATAGCAGATACGCAGTATTTT.

The chain uses TRBV12-2 and TRBJ2-7; the D call of TRBD2 is as the table states it, not checked on the DNA. TRBV12-2 is a pseudogene segment. This CDR3 has 12 residues. The CDR3 nucleotides read TGTGCAAGTCGCCGGTCCCTCTACGAGCAGTACTTC. The encoded protein is CASRRSLYEQYF.